This T cell receptor beta chain was documented in a study of T-cell memory formation after mild COVID-19 (dated by TCRdb to 2020 to 2023). With regard to the full study: TCR sequence clusters from the two donors were found to be largely donor specific. In two donors, T-cell clones that expanded and contracted after mild COVID-19 were followed by sequencing TCRalpha and TCRbeta repertoires longitudinally. The cohort was made up of two young adult volunteers, one female and one male, who were previously healthy.

The run used an Illumina NovaSeq 6000. TCRalpha and TCRbeta cDNA libraries were built by 5'RACE with constant-segment primers, adding sample barcodes and unique molecular identifiers. Trizol reagent was used to extract RNA from every sample. Libraries were amplified in two PCR steps, with a second sample barcode and Illumina TruSeq adapters added in the second step. Sequencing of libraries was performed on an Illumina NovaSeq with 2 x 150 bp paired-end reads. As for the original processing: Reads were demultiplexed and collapsed into UMI-guided consensus sequences with migec v1.2.7. Using mixcr v2.1.11, UMI consensuses were aligned to TRA and TRB V and J templates and then assembled into clonotypes. Expanded or contracted clonotypes were those called significant by both edgeR and NoisET, with noise models trained on biological replicates. edgeR calls used a false discovery rate-adjusted p below 0.01 and a log2 fold-change threshold of 1. As an exploratory analysis of dynamics, max-normalized trajectories of the 1000 most abundant clonotypes were examined by PCA with hierarchical clustering. Each responding clone was given a CD4 or CD8 phenotype based on the CD4+ and CD8+ repertoires, which had been sequenced separately. Through fastp at Q25 and MiXCR, TCRdb rebuilt clones from the public reads, retaining in-frame beta chains. Each entry merges the rows of one CDR3 protein and shows their most common DNA and genes. These V and J calls are TCRdb output, not the study's own analysis. This sample gives about 250,000 distinct CDR3 sequences in total; just over 15% of them show up just once. The ten biggest clones cover approximately 2.1% of the sample.

The germline V gene gives CDR1 as SGHRS and CDR2 as YFSETQ. V is clipped by 4 bases and J by 13 bases, and the sequence between their germline boundaries is 26 bases long. From its cysteine to its phenylalanine, the CDR3 spans 16 amino acids. Kept here is only the CDR3 DNA, which spans 48 bases and is read in frame from base 1. PBMCs were isolated by Ficoll-Paque density gradient centrifugation. Results and caveats for the whole study, not just this receptor: Clones contracting from day 15 to 85 had balanced CD4/CD8 phenotypes, while a second wave expanding from day 15 to 37 was biased towards CD4+. The second-wave clones that peaked on day 37 were not confirmed to be SARS-CoV-2 specific. Contracting CD4+ clones were found mainly in CM and EM memory subsets, while CD8+ clones were enriched in EMRA. Some responding clones were detected in pre-infection memory, which suggested that pre-existing cross-reactive memory T cells had joined the SARS-CoV-2 response. The study covered only a couple of mild cases, and larger cohorts including severe cases with pre-infection samples were considered necessary.

As concerns this clonotype: Its target antigen remains unknown. No base quality information exists; no much larger clone differs at one position.

The chain joins TRBV5-1 to TRBJ2-2; the D call is possibly TRBD1 or TRBD2, each sharing 5 bases. Material for sequencing was PBMCs or a T cell subset sorted from them (not recorded which). The TCR originated in an adult woman who had mild COVID-19 (a few samples of this study predate the infection). The sample titles of this study are shuffled in the database, so cell type and time point are left out; the donor was told from shared clones. The DNA reads as follows: TGCGCCAGCAGCCTGAATGTCCCGAGAACGGGGCAGGGGCTGTTTTTT. It translates to CASSLNVPRTGQGLFF. Outside the CDR3, residues come from the reference TRBV5-1 and TRBJ2-2 proteins, so the full variable domain is: KAGVTQTPRYLIKTRGQQVTLSCSPISGHRSVSWYQQTPGQGLQFLFEYFSETQRNKGNFPGRFSGRQFSNSRSEMNVSTLELGDSALYLCASSLNVPRTGQGLFFGEGSRLTVL.